The rows below give T cell receptor beta chains drawn from one sample of a study of human T cells and chemical hapten exposure. TCRdb processed the RACE reads anew with MiXCR; each CDR3 protein has one entry. The profile shows 300,000 to 450,000 distinct CDR3 sequences, 5.5% of them singletons. This specimen was whole blood, taken in connection with sensitization to the hapten diphenylcyclopropenone (DPC). These receptors originate from a woman between 18 and 29 years old with alopecia areata. Some clones in this sample may be carry-over from other donors' samples. Both conserved end residues are part of each CDR3. D genes are given only for firm matches. Not all rows give a size; the values are once, few, many and, for expanded clones, a class.

v_call: TRBV4-2; clone_size: few; cdr3_length: 13; j_call: TRBJ1-5; d_call: NA; cdr3_nt: TGTGCCAGCAGCCAAGGTGAAGGTCAGCCCCAGCATTTT; cdr3_aa: CASSQGEGQPQHF
v_call: TRBV12-3/TRBV12-4; clone_size: NA; cdr3_length: 15; j_call: TRBJ2-2; d_call: NA; cdr3_nt: TGTGCCAGCATTATGGGGCGGGCGAACACCGGGGAGCTGTTTTTT; cdr3_aa: CASIMGRANTGELFF
v_call: TRBV6-2/TRBV6-3; clone_size: few; cdr3_length: 15; j_call: TRBJ2-5; d_call: TRBD1; cdr3_nt: TGTGCCAGCACCCAGGACAGGGGAGGGCCAGAGACCCAGTACTTC; cdr3_aa: CASTQDRGGPETQYF
v_call: TRBV20-1; clone_size: many; cdr3_length: 14; j_call: TRBJ2-7; d_call: TRBD1; cdr3_nt: TGCAGTGCTAGAGGGTACAGGGGACCCTACGAGCAGTACTTC; cdr3_aa: CSARGYRGPYEQYF
v_call: TRBV24-1; clone_size: few; cdr3_length: 20; j_call: TRBJ1-2; d_call: TRBD1; cdr3_nt: TGTGCCACCAGTGAGGCCCTTCAAGGACAGGGTCCATTCGCTAACTATGGCTACACCTTC; cdr3_aa: CATSEALQGQGPFANYGYTF
v_call: TRBV12-3/TRBV12-4; clone_size: few; cdr3_length: 18; j_call: TRBJ2-4; d_call: NA; cdr3_nt: TGTGCCAGCAGTTTCTTGTTATCTGGGGGGCCGTCCAAAAACATTCAGTACTTC; cdr3_aa: CASSFLLSGGPSKNIQYF
v_call: TRBV24-1; clone_size: few; cdr3_length: 14; j_call: TRBJ1-4; d_call: TRBD1; cdr3_nt: TGTGCCATACATCCGGGACAGCGTAATGAAAAACTGTTTTTT; cdr3_aa: CAIHPGQRNEKLFF
v_call: TRBV27; clone_size: NA; cdr3_length: 15; j_call: TRBJ2-5; d_call: NA; cdr3_nt: TGTGCCAGCAGTCCGGACGGGAATCAACAAGAGACCCAGTACTTC; cdr3_aa: CASSPDGNQQETQYF
v_call: TRBV12-3/TRBV12-4; clone_size: many; cdr3_length: 13; j_call: TRBJ2-7; d_call: NA; cdr3_nt: TGTGCCAGCAGGACCGGACAGACCTACGAGCAGTACTTC; cdr3_aa: CASRTGQTYEQYF
v_call: TRBV20-1; clone_size: many; cdr3_length: 14; j_call: TRBJ2-3; d_call: NA; cdr3_nt: TGCAGTGCTACGGGACTGGGTAGCACAGATACGCAGTATTTT; cdr3_aa: CSATGLGSTDTQYF
v_call: TRBV27; clone_size: many; cdr3_length: 16; j_call: TRBJ1-6; d_call: NA; cdr3_nt: TGTGCCAGCAGTTTAACTGGGGAGGGAAGGATTTCACCCCTCCACTTT; cdr3_aa: CASSLTGEGRISPLHF
v_call: TRBV7-2; clone_size: few; cdr3_length: 15; j_call: TRBJ1-5; d_call: TRBD1; cdr3_nt: TGTGCCAGCAGCGAATCCGCAGGGGGCTATCAGCCCCAGCATTTT; cdr3_aa: CASSESAGGYQPQHF